The 28 T cell receptor beta chains below were found in one sample sequenced in a study of blood T cell repertoires in COVID-19. Profiling relied on immunoSEQ multiplex PCR, and the TCRdb table lists in-frame clones only, not all of them. Among approximately 380,000 clones listed, approximately 93% were seen once. Source material: PBMCs or T cells enriched from blood (not recorded which). The receptors derive from a woman between 40 and 50 years old who had been exposed to COVID-19.

The rearrangement joins TRBV19 to TRBJ1-1, with D possibly matching TRBD1 (6 bases). Trimming stripped 3 bases from V and 1 base from J, with 15 bases between. Germline V gene data show CDR1 as LNHDA and CDR2 as SQIVND (reference sequence). The CDR3 runs 16 residues. CDR3 sequence reads: CASSILRGRSNTEAFF. The CDR3 region has the DNA TGTGCCAGTAGTATCCTTAGGGGGAGATCGAACACTGAAGCTTTCTTT.

J is TRBJ2-1 and V is TRBV6-4; TRBD2 matches at 12 bases. The V gene's germline CDR1 is MRHNA and CDR2 SNTAGT. The CDR3 is made up of 17 amino acids. V lost 5 bases, J lost 8 bases, and 13 bases stayed unmatched. Here the CDR3 DNA reads TGTGCCAGCAGTTCCGACGGACTAGCGGGAAGTAGGGATGAGCAGTTCTTC. Translation gives CASSSDGLAGSRDEQFF.

V gene TRBV3-1 (or the pseudogene TRBV3-2) combines with J gene TRBJ1-5; no firm D call. This CDR3 is built from 13 residues. The V gene lost 0 bases and the J gene lost 5 bases, with 5 bases spanning the gap. Looked up from germline, CDR1 is LGHDT and CDR2 is YNNKEL (reference sequence). The CDR3 reads CASSQEYDQPQHF. As DNA, the CDR3 is TGTGCCAGCAGCCAAGAATATGATCAGCCCCAGCATTTT.

This chain connects TRBV19 to TRBJ1-2, with 7 positions matching TRBD1. Trimming took 7 bases from V and 8 from J; bases not matched to a gene: 7. Germline V gene sequence: CDR1 LNHDA, CDR2 SQIVND (reference sequence). CDR3 size: 12 residues. CDR3 in amino acids: CASIDRVGGYTF. DNA for the CDR3: TGTGCCAGTATTGACAGGGTGGGCGGCTACACCTTC.

This chain uses TRBV5-1 with TRBJ2-7; 9 positions agree with TRBD1. The CDR3 consists of 16 residues. V dropped 4 bases and J dropped 3; count of bases not matched to a gene: 11. From germline, CDR1 is SGHRS and CDR2 YFSETQ. CDR3 sequence (DNA): TGCGCCAGCAGCATAATCAAGCCGGGACAGGGCTACGAGCAGTACTTC. Protein: CASSIIKPGQGYEQYF.

This clone was seen once. The chain employs TRBV11-3 and TRBJ2-7; 7 bases line up with TRBD1. V was pared by 1 base and J by 1 base, with 4 bases of the junction left unmatched. Per germline, CDR1 SGHNT and CDR2 YENEEA. This CDR3 has 15 residues. Here the CDR3 reads CASSLGGTVSYEQYF. The CDR3 DNA sequence: TGTGCCAGCAGCTTAGGAGGGACAGTATCCTACGAGCAGTACTTC.

J is TRBJ2-1 and V is TRBV27, with TRBD2 identical over 10 bases. Germline V lookup: CDR1 MNHEY, CDR2 SMNVEV (reference sequence). J was trimmed by 0 bases and V by 9 bases; bases with no gene match: 8. The CDR3 is made up of 16 amino acids. CDR3 sequence: CASIAGGPFSYNEQFF. The CDR3 nucleotides are TGTGCCAGTATAGCGGGAGGCCCCTTCTCCTACAATGAGCAGTTCTTC.

V is TRBV7-8 and J is TRBJ2-5; 11 nucleotides align to TRBD2. With V trimmed by 5 bases and J by 4 bases, 9 bases remained unmatched. The germline CDR1 and CDR2 sequences are SGHVS and FQNEAQ. The CDR3 sequence is 16 residues long. The CDR3 sequence: CASSHHLAGGGETQYF. The CDR3 nucleotides are TGTGCCAGCAGCCACCATCTAGCGGGGGGTGGAGAGACCCAGTACTTC.

This clone was seen more than once but under ten times. The chain joins TRBV15 to TRBJ2-7; D may be TRBD2 (6 bases). Germline loops: CDR1 LNHNV, CDR2 YYDKDF (reference sequence). The V gene lost 1 base and the J gene lost 2 bases, with 12 bases spanning the gap. The CDR3 is 15 residues long. CDR3 region: CATSRGGGGPYEQYF. The CDR3 DNA reads as TGTGCCACCAGCAGAGGGGGAGGTGGCCCCTACGAGCAGTACTTC.

With regard to this clone: One end of the junction does not line up with germline, which may come from a read error. CDR3 residues: CASSSGGVGRGNAEAFF. The CDR3, as DNA: TGTGCCAGTAGTAGCGGGGGAGTTGGCCGAGGGAACGCTGAAGCTTTCTTT. This rearrangement joins TRBV19 to TRBJ1-1, with D possibly matching TRBD1 (5 bases). Germline V lookup: CDR1 LNHDA, CDR2 SQIVND (reference sequence). The CDR3 covers 17 residues.

This chain links TRBV7-6 with TRBJ2-1, with 10 positions matching TRBD2. The CDR3 consists of 14 residues. V shed 6 bases and J 9 bases; nucleotides not matched to a gene: 8. The germline gives CDR1 SGHVS, CDR2 FNYEAQ. This chain's CDR3 is CASSGLAGVGEQFF. As DNA, the CDR3 is TGTGCCAGCAGTGGTCTAGCGGGAGTGGGTGAGCAGTTCTTC.

In its sample, this clone was seen once. This chain links TRBV9 with TRBJ2-1; no firm D call. CDR1 and CDR2 (germline): SGDLS, YYNGEE. The CDR3 extends over 16 amino acids. V was pared by 0 bases and J by 0 bases, with 10 bases between. CDR3: CASSVGVASSYNEQFF. The CDR3 DNA reads as TGTGCCAGCAGCGTAGGGGTGGCTAGCTCCTACAATGAGCAGTTCTTC.

The J gene is TRBJ2-1, the V gene TRBV7-2, with 14 bases identical to TRBD2. CDR3 length: 15 amino acids. CDR1 and CDR2 from the germline V gene are SGHTA and FQGNSA. Trimming at V came to 5 bases and at J to 8 bases, leaving 5 bases not matched to a gene. CDR3 region: CASSRGTSGRYEQFF. The CDR3 DNA is TGTGCCAGCAGCCGCGGGACTAGCGGGAGATATGAGCAGTTCTTC. The variable domain in full, with the rest retrieved from reference TRBV7-2 and TRBJ2-1, is GAGVSQSPSNKVTEKGKDVELRCDPISGHTALYWYRQSLGQGLEFLIYFQGNSAPDKSGLPSDRFSAERTGGSVSTLTIQRTQQEDSAVYLCASSRGTSGRYEQFFGPGTRLTVL.

J is TRBJ2-3 and V is TRBV18; 12 bases align to TRBD2. The V and J ends lost 3 bases and 1 base, in that order; junction bases with no gene match: 8. CDR1 KGHSH and CDR2 LQKENI come from the germline V gene. CDR3 length equals 18 residues. DNA for the CDR3: TGTGCCAGCTCACCGGGCCTAGCGGGGGGGCCTGGCACAGATACGCAGTATTTT. This translates into CASSPGLAGGPGTDTQYF. Using reference TRBV18 and TRBJ2-3 for the parts outside the CDR3, the full variable domain is NAGVMQNPRHLVRRRGQEARLRCSPMKGHSHVYWYRQLPEEGLKFMVYLQKENIIDESGMPKERFSAEFPKEGPSILRIQQVVRGDSAAYFCASSPGLAGGPGTDTQYFGPGTRLTVL.

This chain links TRBV7-9 with TRBJ1-3, with D maybe TRBD1 (5 bases). CDR3 length: 15 amino acids. Germline V lookup: CDR1 SEHNR, CDR2 FQNEAQ (reference sequence). The V end was cut by 5 bases, the J end by 4 bases, with 15 bases between. Written as DNA, the CDR3 is TGTGCCAGCAGCGCCCGAGGCGGGGCGGGAAACACCATATATTTT. It yields the protein CASSARGGAGNTIYF.

This rearrangement joins TRBV27 to TRBJ1-6; D unclear. The CDR3 is 14 amino acids. CDR1 is MNHEY and CDR2 is SMNVEV in the germline V gene (reference sequence). Trimming shortened V by 3 bases and J by 7 bases, and 10 bases separated the two germline ends. CDR3 protein: CASSFARLNSPLHF. The CDR3 DNA is TGTGCCAGCAGTTTCGCCCGACTGAATTCACCCCTCCACTTT.

This sequence joins TRBV29-1 and TRBJ2-2; TRBD2 might be the D (7 bases). Germline loops: CDR1 SQVTM, CDR2 ANQGSEA. V lost 5 bases and J 0 bases, leaving 16 bases between the germline ends. The CDR3 is 16 residues long. CDR3: CSVLGGAGSNTGELFF. The CDR3 DNA follows: TGCAGCGTTTTAGGGGGAGCGGGATCGAACACCGGGGAGCTGTTTTTT.

The chain uses TRBV11-3 and TRBJ2-7; 10 bases are shared with TRBD2. After removal of 7 bases from V and 3 bases from J, the junction contained 6 bases not matched to a gene. This CDR3 is 14 amino acids long. Germline V CDR1 and CDR2: SGHNT, YENEEA. In nucleotides, the CDR3 is TGTGCCAGCAACAGTGGACTAGCGGACTACGAGCAGTACTTC. Translated: CASNSGLADYEQYF.

The V and J genes are TRBV3-1 (or the pseudogene TRBV3-2) and TRBJ1-6, with 9 bases matching TRBD1. CDR1 LGHDT and CDR2 YNNKEL come from the germline V gene (reference sequence). The J segment lost 7 bases and the V segment lost 1 base, leaving 5 bases of the junction unmatched. The CDR3 consists of 16 residues. The CDR3 nucleotides read TGTGCCAGCAGCCAAGGCTCGGACAGGGGAAATTCACCCCTCCACTTT. It translates to CASSQGSDRGNSPLHF.

This clone has only one observation. The rearrangement links TRBV11-2 to TRBJ1-1; D possibly corresponds to TRBD1 (5 bases). Germline CDR1 is SGHAT and CDR2 is FQNNGV. The CDR3 is 14 amino acids. Trimming cost V 1 base and J 8 bases, with 14 bases left between them. The CDR3 DNA reads as TGTGCCAGCAGCTTAGGGGGCGCCAAGCAAGAAGCTTTCTTT. Translating it yields CASSLGGAKQEAFF.

This rearrangement joins TRBV7-9 to TRBJ2-7; 7 nucleotides line up with TRBD2. The CDR3 runs 15 residues. V was clipped by 1 base and J by 3 bases; unmatched bases: 6. Germline V lookup: CDR1 SEHNR, CDR2 FQNEAQ (reference sequence). The chain's CDR3 is CASSLVRGLVYEQYF. CDR3 bases: TGTGCCAGCAGCTTAGTTCGCGGACTAGTCTACGAGCAGTACTTC. The full variable domain, in which reference TRBV7-9 and TRBJ2-7 provide the parts outside the CDR3, is DTGVSQNPRHKITKRGQNVTFRCDPISEHNRLYWYRQTLGQGPEFLTYFQNEAQLEKSRLLSDRFSAERPKGSFSTLEIQRTEQGDSAMYLCASSLVRGLVYEQYFGPGTRLTVT.

This clone was recorded only once. The CDR3 here is CASSPGPTEPQHF. CDR3 sequence (DNA): TGTGCCAGCAGTCCAGGGCCTACTGAGCCCCAGCATTTT. V and J are TRBV7-9 and TRBJ1-5; TRBD1 might be the D (5 bases). CDR1 is SEHNR, CDR2 FQNEAQ, per germline (reference sequence). Trimming took 6 bases from V and 8 from J, leaving 14 bases between them. The CDR3 loop spans 13 amino acids.

CDR3 in amino acids: CASSSQGDNGYTF. CDR3 nucleotides: TGTGCCAGCAGCTCCCAAGGGGATAATGGCTACACCTTC. V and J are TRBV7-9 and TRBJ1-2; D perhaps matches TRBD1 (5 bases). V was cut by 4 bases and J by 6 bases, with 12 bases left in between. CDR1 and CDR2 (germline): SEHNR, FQNEAQ (reference sequence). This CDR3 has 13 residues.

V usage is TRBV9 and J usage is TRBJ2-1, with 8 bases identical to TRBD2. Trimming removed 4 bases from V and 5 bases from J; junction bases left unmatched: 8. Germline V gene data show CDR1 as SGDLS and CDR2 as YYNGEE. This CDR3 is 15 amino acids long. CDR3 nucleotides: TGTGCCAGCAGCTACCTTAGCGGGACCAACAATGAGCAGTTCTTC. As protein: CASSYLSGTNNEQFF.

The chain employs TRBV2 and TRBJ1-5; tentative D call: TRBD1 (5 bases). The V end lost 5 bases, the J end lost 3 bases, and 8 bases lay between the germline ends. The CDR3 totals 13 residues. Germline loops: CDR1 SNHLY, CDR2 FYNNEI. DNA of the CDR3: TGTGCCAGCAGTACAGGTTCCAATCAGCCCCAGCATTTT. It is translated as CASSTGSNQPQHF.

The chain is built from TRBV19 and TRBJ1-1; the D gene is possibly TRBD1 (6 bases). Per germline, CDR1 LNHDA and CDR2 SQIVND (reference sequence). The CDR3 covers 13 residues. Between the trimmed V and J ends, which lost 6 bases and 4 bases, there was a span of 12 bases. The CDR3 nucleotides read TGTGCCAGTAGCCCGGGGGGCGCCACTGAAGCTTTCTTT. It specifies CASSPGGATEAFF.

V gene TRBV6-5 combines with J gene TRBJ1-4; D unclear. V lost 7 bases and J lost 8, with 11 bases in between. The germline V gene encodes CDR1 MNHEY and CDR2 SVGAGI. This CDR3 has 12 amino acids. The CDR3 is CASKTVAEKLFF. The CDR3 DNA reads as TGTGCCAGCAAAACGGTTGCGGAAAAACTGTTTTTT.

The rearrangement links TRBV2 to TRBJ1-6; no firm D call. The V gene's germline CDR1 is SNHLY and CDR2 FYNNEI. Trimming took 6 bases from V and 9 from J, leaving 9 bases between them. The CDR3 is 12 residues long. The CDR3 reads CASSEYPSPLHF. The CDR3 DNA is TGTGCCAGCAGCGAGTACCCTTCACCCCTCCACTTT. Based on the CDR3 plus reference TRBV2 and TRBJ1-6, the full variable domain is EPEVTQTPSHQVTQMGQEVILRCVPISNHLYFYWYRQILGQKVEFLVSFYNNEISEKSEIFDDQFSVERPDGSNFTLKIRSTKLEDSAMYFCASSEYPSPLHFGNGTRLTVT.